The TCR beta chain described here comes from a study of blood T cell repertoires in COVID-19. Across the study: Collection of acute and convalescent COVID-19 samples took place in the United States, Italy and Spain. Sources were T cells, B-cell-depleted T cells, or PBMCs; the material itself was cDNA or gDNA.

The CDR3 extends over 11 amino acids. Germline CDR1 reads WSHSY; CDR2 reads SAAADI. V dropped 7 bases and J dropped 7 bases, with 7 bases sitting between them. The assay was immunoSEQ multiplex PCR, and TCRdb's table has in-frame clones only and misses some. The sample consists of approximately 100,000 clones, about four fifths of them appearing once. The sample consisted of peripheral blood. This chain connects TRBV10-2 to TRBJ2-2; D not certain. The clonotype originates from a human donor in a cohort sampled during active COVID-19. The CDR3 coding sequence is TGCGCCAGCACCTCGGGCGGGGAGCTGTTTTTT. It specifies CASTSGGELFF.